A selection of T cell receptor beta chains follows, all from one sample in a study of CD8 T cells in Susac syndrome. Each CDR3 protein is one row after TCRdb ran MiXCR on the immunoSEQ multiplex PCR reads. The repertoire holds 80,000 to 90,000 distinct CDR3 sequences, with around 93% as singletons. The sample comprised CD8+ T cells from PBMCs. These receptors originate from a human donor in good health. The CDR3 runs from the conserved cysteine through the conserved F or W. Fields, in order: V gene, clone size, D gene, J gene, CDR3 DNA, CDR3 protein. D genes are given only for firm matches. Expanded clones are given a class, and other clones once, few, many or no size at all.

TRBV7-9	-	TRBD1	TRBJ2-2	TGTGCCAGCACCTTACCGGGACAGGGGAACACCGGGGAGCTGTTTTTT	CASTLPGQGNTGELFF
TRBV13	-	-	TRBJ2-7	TGTGCCAGCAGCCCTCAGGGGCTAGGATCCTACGAGCAGTACTTC	CASSPQGLGSYEQYF
TRBV9	-	-	TRBJ2-5	TGTGCCAGCAGCGGGGGGATAGAAGAGACCCAGTACTTC	CASSGGIEETQYF
TRBV4-1	-	-	TRBJ2-5	TGCGCCAGCAGCCAATTGAGTTCGGTGGGGCAAGAGACCCAGTACTTC	CASSQLSSVGQETQYF
TRBV7-9	-	-	TRBJ2-3	TGTGCCAGCAGCTTGATATCGGAAAGCACAGATACGCAGTATTTT	CASSLISESTDTQYF
TRBV2	once	-	TRBJ2-3	TGTGCCAGCAGTGCTGACGGAGATACGCAGTATTTT	CASSADGDTQYF
TRBV7-2	-	TRBD2	TRBJ2-7	TGTGCCAGCAGCTTAAGTTTGCGGGGGAGCTCCTACGAGCAGTACTTC	CASSLSLRGSSYEQYF
TRBV4-1	-	-	TRBJ2-7	TGCGCCAGCAGCTATTTCTCCGGGAGTTCTAACGAGCAGTACTTC	CASSYFSGSSNEQYF
TRBV30	-	-	TRBJ2-7	TGTGCCTGGAGGGGTCTCTCCTACGAGCAGTACTTC	CAWRGLSYEQYF
TRBV3-1	-	-	TRBJ1-1	TGTGCCAGCAGTTCCCGGGCAGGGACGAACCGAGAAGCTTTCTTT	CASSSRAGTNREAFF
TRBV3-1	-	TRBD2	TRBJ2-5	TGTGCCAGCAGCCAAGTAGCGAGCGGGGGTCCACAAGAGACCCAGTACTTC	CASSQVASGGPQETQYF
TRBV9	-	-	TRBJ2-5	TGTGCCAGCAGCGTAGGTGGCAGGAGGGAGGAGACCCAGTACTTC	CASSVGGRREETQYF
TRBV6-5	-	TRBD2	TRBJ2-3	TGTGCCAGCAGTTTTAGCGGGGGGGATACGCAGTATTTT	CASSFSGGDTQYF
TRBV18	-	-	TRBJ2-7	TGTGCCAGCTCACCACCGGGCAGCATCCGCGAGCAGTACTTC	CASSPPGSIREQYF
TRBV5-1	-	-	TRBJ1-1	TGCGCCAGCAGCTTGGCAGGACAGCACACTGAAGCTTTCTTT	CASSLAGQHTEAFF
TRBV10-3	-	-	TRBJ1-1	TGTGCCATCACCCCCCGAGGGATGGGAACTGAAGCTTTCTTT	CAITPRGMGTEAFF
TRBV27	-	TRBD1	TRBJ2-2	TGTGCCAGCAGTTTCACCGGGACAGGGGCGGACGGGGAGCTGTTTTTT	CASSFTGTGADGELFF
TRBV20-1	-	-	TRBJ1-1	TGCAGTGCTAGAGTCTGGGGCGAGAACACTGAAGCTTTCTTT	CSARVWGENTEAFF
TRBV4-1	-	TRBD2	TRBJ2-1	TGCGCCAGCAGCCAAGAAGGGGGGCTAGCGGGGTTCAATGAGCAGTTCTTC	CASSQEGGLAGFNEQFF
TRBV10-2	-	-	TRBJ1-1	TGCGCCAGCAGTGAGTCGAATGAAGCTTTCTTT	CASSESNEAFF
TRBV9	-	-	TRBJ2-1	TGTGCCAGCAGCGGGGGGGCCTTCGTAAATGAGCAGTTCTTC	CASSGGAFVNEQFF
TRBV7-6	-	TRBD2	TRBJ2-1	TGTGCCAGCAGCTTGGGAGGGACTGACCTTTTCTTC	CASSLGGTDLFF
TRBV3-1	-	-	TRBJ2-3	TGTGCCAGCAGCCAAGAGGCCTACAGGAGTGATACGCAGTATTTT	CASSQEAYRSDTQYF
TRBV5-4	-	-	TRBJ2-7	TGTGCCAGCAGCCTCGGAAGGGTGAACTACGAGCAGTACTTC	CASSLGRVNYEQYF
TRBV19	-	TRBD1	TRBJ2-5	TGTGCCAGTGCCTTCAGGGGACAGCAGGGGACCCAGTACTTC	CASAFRGQQGTQYF
TRBV11-2	-	TRBD2	TRBJ2-5	TGTGCCAGCAGCTTTTCGGGGGGGCAAGAGACCCAGTACTTC	CASSFSGGQETQYF
TRBV14	-	TRBD1	TRBJ2-2	TGTGCCAGCAGCCCCCTCGGGACAGGGGCCGGGGAGCTGTTTTTT	CASSPLGTGAGELFF
TRBV21-1	-	-	TRBJ1-1	TGTGCCAGCAGCAGATGGACAGGGGAGGACACTGAAGCTTTCTTT	CASSRWTGEDTEAFF
TRBV25-1	-	-	TRBJ1-6	TGTGCCAGCAGCCCTTATGGCAGTTTGAGCTCCTATAATTCACCCCTCCACTTT	CASSPYGSLSSYNSPLHF
TRBV28	-	-	TRBJ1-2	TGTGCCAGCAGTTTCGGGGTGGGGAACTATGGCTACACCTTC	CASSFGVGNYGYTF
TRBV27	once	TRBD1	TRBJ1-2	TGTGCCAGCAGTCCCGGGACAGGGACAAGGGGGGTTGGCTACACCTTC	CASSPGTGTRGVGYTF
TRBV7-2	-	TRBD1	TRBJ1-4	TGTGCCAGCAGCCCATCCGGGACAGCGAATGAAAAACTGTTTTTT	CASSPSGTANEKLFF
TRBV6-5	-	-	TRBJ2-5	TGTGCCAGCGGGAGATTAGCGCCACAAGAGACCCAGTACTTC	CASGRLAPQETQYF
TRBV6-1	-	TRBD2	TRBJ2-3	TGTGCCAGCAGCCGGACTAGCGGGGGGCTAAGCACAGATACGCAGTATTTT	CASSRTSGGLSTDTQYF
TRBV4-1	-	-	TRBJ2-1	TGCGCCAGCCGTGGTACGGGGAATGAGCAGTTCTTC	CASRGTGNEQFF
TRBV12-3/TRBV12-4	-	-	TRBJ1-4	TGTGCCAGCAGCCCTTTCTGGGGATCAACTAATGAAAAACTGTTTTTT	CASSPFWGSTNEKLFF
TRBV2	-	TRBD2	TRBJ2-3	TGTGCCAGCCCAGTAGGAGCGGGAACAAGCACAGATACGCAGTATTTT	CASPVGAGTSTDTQYF
TRBV9	-	-	TRBJ2-7	TGTGCCAGCAGCGTAGATGACAGCTCCTACGAGCAGTACTTC	CASSVDDSSYEQYF
TRBV29-1	once	-	TRBJ1-2	TGCAGCGTTGACAGCGGCTATGGCTACACCTTC	CSVDSGYGYTF